These 32 T cell receptor beta chains were sequenced from one sample in a study of control samples from healthy donors and cancer patients. The protocol was immunoSEQ multiplex PCR, while the TCRdb copy is restricted to in-frame clones and leaves out a portion. The table includes approximately 63,000 clones, almost 85% detected once. The sequencing input was blood. The receptors stem from a man aged 35 to 55 in good health.

V is TRBV4-3 and J is TRBJ1-1; possibly TRBD1 for D (6 bases). From germline, CDR1 is LGHNA and CDR2 YSLEER. The germline V and J ends were trimmed by 4 bases and 2 bases, with 17 bases remaining between them. This CDR3 is 16 amino acids long. The CDR3 sequence is CASSPSTGTSNTEAFF. DNA of the CDR3: TGCGCCAGCAGCCCGAGTACCGGGACAAGTAACACTGAAGCTTTCTTT.

The V gene is TRBV19, the J gene TRBJ1-4; D is perhaps TRBD1 (5 bases). Trimming pared 5 bases from V and 8 bases from J, leaving 15 bases between. The germline V gene has CDR1 LNHDA and CDR2 SQIVND (reference sequence). CDR3 length: 14 residues. CDR3 nucleotides: TGTGCCAGTAGTCCCCCTGGGGCTCGGGAAAAACTGTTTTTT. Protein sequence: CASSPPGAREKLFF.

The rearrangement uses TRBV27 and TRBJ2-4; the match to TRBD1 covers 9 bases. This CDR3 has 15 residues. Germline V gene lookup returns CDR1 MNHEY and CDR2 SMNVEV (reference sequence). Trimming removed 4 bases from V and 8 bases from J; junction bases left unmatched: 9. The CDR3 protein is CASSSSTGGWDIQYF. In DNA form, the CDR3 reads TGTGCCAGCAGTTCAAGTACAGGGGGCTGGGACATTCAGTACTTC.

The chain links TRBV7-2 to TRBJ2-7, with TRBD2 matching over 8 bases. CDR3 length: 17 residues. Looked up from germline, CDR1 is SGHTA and CDR2 is FQGNSA. Trimming cost V 5 bases and J 2 bases; bases outside gene matches: 14. CDR3 sequence reads: CASSPYPRLARTYEQYF. DNA of the CDR3: TGTGCCAGCAGCCCGTATCCTCGACTAGCGCGAACCTACGAGCAGTACTTC.

This clone was detected once. This rearrangement joins TRBV5-1 to TRBJ1-4; the match to TRBD1 covers 10 bases. Germline loops: CDR1 SGHRS, CDR2 YFSETQ. Trimming took 5 bases from V and 2 from J; bases not matched to a gene: 6. CDR3 size: 16 residues. The CDR3 sequence is CASRPDRGRTNEKLFF. CDR3 nucleotides: TGCGCCAGCAGACCCGACAGGGGGCGGACTAATGAAAAACTGTTTTTT.

This clone was detected only once. The chain has TRBV27 and TRBJ2-4, with D maybe TRBD2 (6 bases). The V gene lost 5 bases and the J gene lost 7 bases, with 12 bases spanning the gap. The CDR3 is 13 amino acids. Germline V CDR1 and CDR2: MNHEY, SMNVEV (reference sequence). CDR3 DNA sequence: TGTGCCAGCAGTGGGACTGTACCTAACATTCAGTACTTC. Protein product: CASSGTVPNIQYF.

The genes are TRBV19 and TRBJ1-6; a weak D match, TRBD1 (5 bases). Germline V gene lookup returns CDR1 LNHDA and CDR2 SQIVND (reference sequence). There are 14 residues in the CDR3. V was trimmed by 4 bases and J by 6 bases, leaving 10 bases between them. The CDR3 region is CASSTGRINSPLHF. In DNA, the CDR3 is TGTGCCAGTAGTACGGGACGTATTAATTCACCCCTCCACTTT.

This chain connects TRBV7-2 to TRBJ2-7; either TRBD1 or TRBD2 may fit D (5 bases each). Germline loops: CDR1 SGHTA, CDR2 FQGNSA. The V and J ends lost 5 bases and 9 bases respectively, with 23 bases between them. The CDR3 loop spans 15 amino acids. In nucleotides, the CDR3 is TGTGCCAGCAGCCCGCAGACAAGTTGGGGGATCGGGCAGTACTTC. It specifies CASSPQTSWGIGQYF.

The chain is built from TRBV28 and TRBJ1-6; the D gene is possibly TRBD1 (5 bases). The ends were cut back, 8 bases at V and 5 bases at J, with 16 bases in the middle. The length of the CDR3 is 15 residues. Germline V gene data show CDR1 as MDHEN and CDR2 as SYDVKM. CDR3 coding DNA: TGTGCCAGCCAAAGGGCGGGAGGGGATAATTCACCCCTCCACTTT. Its translation: CASQRAGGDNSPLHF.

The chain employs TRBV30 and TRBJ2-1, with D uncertain. The CDR3 runs to 11 residues. Germline CDR1 is GTSNPN and CDR2 is SVGIG (reference sequence). V lost 5 bases, J lost 8 bases, and 10 bases lay in between. CDR3 DNA sequence: TGTGCCTGGGTTTCTTTGGATGAGCAGTTCTTC. Its protein is CAWVSLDEQFF.

V and J are TRBV7-9 and TRBJ1-5; maybe TRBD1 (6 bases). Germline V CDR1 and CDR2: SEHNR, FQNEAQ (reference sequence). V lost 3 bases, J lost 5 bases, and 8 bases lay in between. This CDR3 spans 13 amino acids. CDR3 sequence: CASSFGGHQPQHF. CDR3 nucleotide sequence: TGTGCCAGCAGCTTCGGGGGGCATCAGCCCCAGCATTTT.

This clone showed up just once. V usage is TRBV4-1 and J usage is TRBJ1-2; a possible D gene is TRBD1 (5 bases). V lost 6 bases and J lost 5, with 19 bases in between. The germline CDR1 and CDR2 sequences are MGHRA and YSYEKL. CDR3 length: 15 amino acids. The CDR3 sequence: CASSREVRTNYGYTF. CDR3 nucleotides: TGCGCCAGCAGTCGCGAGGTCCGGACAAATTATGGCTACACCTTC.

The genes are TRBV6-5 and TRBJ2-5, with 7 nucleotides matching TRBD2. Per the germline V gene, CDR1 is MNHEY and CDR2 is SVGAGI. J gave up 5 bases and V 0 bases, and 9 bases lay outside the gene matches. CDR3 length: 16 residues. The CDR3 nucleotides are TGTGCCAGCAGTTACTCGAATCAGAAAGCGGGGGAGACCCAGTACTTC. Protein sequence: CASSYSNQKAGETQYF.

This chain links TRBV3-1 (or the pseudogene TRBV3-2) with TRBJ2-7; D may be TRBD2 (6 bases). The V and J ends lost 0 bases and 2 bases respectively, with 14 bases between them. Looked up from germline, CDR1 is LGHDT and CDR2 is YNNKEL (reference sequence). The CDR3 spans 16 residues. The CDR3 region is CASSQEEGLPPYEQYF. CDR3 DNA: TGTGCCAGCAGCCAAGAGGAGGGACTCCCTCCCTACGAGCAGTACTTC.

The chain links TRBV2 to TRBJ2-2; 8 positions match TRBD1. The V and J ends lost 6 bases and 5 bases, in that order; junction bases with no gene match: 11. Germline CDR1 SNHLY, CDR2 FYNNEI. The CDR3 runs 16 residues. This chain's CDR3 is CASSSGGTGRTGELFF. Written as DNA, the CDR3 is TGTGCCAGCAGCTCAGGAGGGACAGGTCGGACCGGGGAGCTGTTTTTT.

This sequence joins TRBV21-1 and TRBJ1-2. TRBV21-1 is tagged as a pseudogene. The CDR3 consists of 17 residues. CDR3 DNA: TGTGCCAGCAGCAAAGTGCCTACTGGGGGGCTACCTTGCGGCTACACCTTC. Its translation: CASSKVPTGGLPCGYTF.

V usage is TRBV5-5 and J usage is TRBJ1-2; 7 bases match TRBD1. Germline loops: CDR1 SGHKS, CDR2 YYEKEE (reference sequence). This CDR3 comprises 15 residues. J was trimmed by 5 bases and V by 2 bases; bases with no gene match: 9. The DNA for the CDR3 is TGTGCCAGCAGCTTTCGTTTCCAGGGGGAATATGGCTACACCTTC. Translating gives CASSFRFQGEYGYTF.

This chain links TRBV4-1 with TRBJ2-1; 9 positions match TRBD2. CDR3 length: 18 amino acids. CDR1 MGHRA and CDR2 YSYEKL come from the germline V gene. With V trimmed by 1 base and J by 7 bases, 14 bases remained unmatched. CDR3 DNA sequence: TGCGCCAGCAGCCAAGCCTTTTTACTAGCGGGTCCGTTTAATGAGCAGTTCTTC. As protein: CASSQAFLLAGPFNEQFF.

The chain is built from TRBV5-1 and TRBJ2-7; 10 bases are a match to TRBD2. Trimming removed 5 bases from V and 2 bases from J; junction bases left unmatched: 7. Per germline, CDR1 SGHRS and CDR2 YFSETQ. This CDR3 spans 15 amino acids. The CDR3 nucleotides are TGCGCCAGCAGGGTCTCACTAGCGGGGACCTACGAGCAGTACTTC. Translation: CASRVSLAGTYEQYF.

The genes are TRBV18 and TRBJ1-1; no definite D call. The V and J ends lost 0 bases and 1 base respectively, with 6 bases between them. CDR1 and CDR2 from the germline V gene are KGHSH and LQKENI. CDR3 length equals 14 residues. The CDR3 DNA is TGTGCCAGCTCACCACCCATTGCGAACACTGAAGCTTTCTTT. Its protein is CASSPPIANTEAFF.

The chain is built from TRBV6-1 and TRBJ1-3, with D tentatively TRBD1 (6 bases). Germline CDR1 MNHNS, CDR2 SASEGT. V shed 1 base and J shed 7 bases, with 14 bases lying between them. The CDR3 runs to 15 residues. CDR3 amino acids: CASSEVAEGGNTIYF. DNA for the CDR3: TGTGCCAGCAGTGAAGTGGCGGAGGGGGGCAACACCATATATTTT.

CDR3 residues: CASSLGGRNFYNEQFF. DNA for the CDR3: TGTGCCAGCAGCTTAGGGGGGCGGAACTTCTACAATGAGCAGTTCTTC. V is TRBV7-8 and J is TRBJ2-1; TRBD1 might be the D (6 bases). The CDR3 runs 16 residues. Trimming stripped 1 base from V and 3 bases from J, with 13 bases between. Germline loops: CDR1 SGHVS, CDR2 FQNEAQ.

The chain is built from TRBV5-6 and TRBJ2-6, with TRBD1 as a possible D gene (6 bases). Between the trimmed V and J ends, which lost 4 bases and 0 bases, there was a span of 14 bases. Germline values: CDR1 SGHDT, CDR2 YYEEEE. The CDR3 runs to 17 residues. CDR3 loop: CASSPRHRDSGANVLTF. CDR3 nucleotide sequence: TGTGCCAGCAGCCCGAGGCACAGGGACTCTGGGGCCAACGTCCTGACTTTC.

J is TRBJ1-1 and V is TRBV6-2 or TRBV6-3; a weak D match, TRBD1 (6 bases). From germline, CDR1 is MNHEY and CDR2 SVGEGT. The CDR3 is 12 amino acids. V lost 6 bases and J lost 7, with 12 bases in between. CDR3 DNA: TGTGCCAGCAGCCGGGACACAGGTGAAGCTTTCTTT. This translates into CASSRDTGEAFF.

This chain connects TRBV3-1 (or the pseudogene TRBV3-2) to TRBJ2-2; 8 bases match TRBD1. With V trimmed by 3 bases and J by 6 bases, 0 bases remained unmatched. Germline assignment: CDR1 LGHDT and CDR2 YNNKEL (reference sequence). This CDR3 has 13 amino acids. The CDR3 region has the DNA TGTGCCAGCAGCCAGACAGGGGCCGGGGAGCTGTTTTTT. Protein sequence: CASSQTGAGELFF.

This clone was recorded only once. This chain joins TRBV6-5 and TRBJ2-5, with 8 bases identical to TRBD1. Germline lookup yields CDR1 MNHEY and CDR2 SVGAGI. This CDR3 is 14 amino acids long. V shed 6 bases, J shed 10 bases, and the junction held 13 bases outside the gene matches. The DNA for the CDR3 is TGTGCCAGCAGCCCCTCGGACAGGGTTTGGGGCCAGTACTTC. Translated: CASSPSDRVWGQYF.

The V gene is TRBV7-9, the J gene TRBJ1-1; TRBD1 aligns across 8 bases. CDR1 and CDR2 (germline): SEHNR, FQNEAQ (reference sequence). The CDR3 spans 13 residues. Unmatched junction bases numbered 2, after V lost 3 bases and J lost 5 bases. The DNA of the CDR3 is TGTGCCAGCAGCTTGGACAGGGTAACTGAAGCTTTCTTT. This gives the protein CASSLDRVTEAFF.

The chain recombines TRBV9 with TRBJ2-2, with D perhaps being TRBD1 or TRBD2 (5 bases each). The germline CDR1 and CDR2 sequences are SGDLS and YYNGEE. The CDR3 runs 14 residues. The V gene lost 4 bases and the J gene lost 7 bases, with 14 bases spanning the gap. The DNA of the CDR3 is TGTGCCAGCAGCCCCGGGGACCATGGCGGGGAGCTGTTTTTT. Amino acid sequence: CASSPGDHGGELFF.

This clone occurred a few times. The chain couples TRBV6-6 to TRBJ1-6, with D perhaps TRBD1 (5 bases). V was cut by 5 bases and J by 7 bases, with 12 bases left in between. The CDR3 contains 14 residues. From germline, CDR1 is MNHNY and CDR2 SVGAGI (reference sequence). As DNA, the CDR3 is TGTGCCAGCAGTAGACGACAGATCAATTCACCCCTCCACTTT. Translation gives CASSRRQINSPLHF.

J is TRBJ1-6 and V is TRBV14, with D perhaps TRBD1 (5 bases). Per the germline V gene, CDR1 is SGHDN and CDR2 is FVKESK. V was shortened by 4 bases and J by 6 bases, with 10 bases between the two germline ends. The CDR3 has 14 residues. This chain's CDR3 is CASSREGRNSPLHF. The CDR3 bases are TGTGCCAGCAGCCGGGAGGGGCGTAATTCACCCCTCCACTTT.

V usage is TRBV19 and J usage is TRBJ2-7; the match to TRBD1 covers 8 bases. CDR1 is LNHDA, CDR2 SQIVND, per germline (reference sequence). With 4 bases clipped from V and 3 bases from J, the junction kept 5 bases outside the gene matches. This CDR3 contains 14 residues. The CDR3: CASSTPGQDYEQYF. The CDR3 region has the DNA TGTGCCAGTAGTACCCCGGGACAGGACTACGAGCAGTACTTC.

The chain is built from TRBV10-3 and TRBJ1-2, with D maybe TRBD1 (5 bases). Germline V lookup: CDR1 ENHRY, CDR2 SYGVKD. The V and J ends lost 7 bases and 4 bases respectively, with 13 bases between them. This CDR3 region has 13 residues. CDR3 in DNA: TGTGCCATCACCTTGGGGCGGGGCTATGGCTACACCTTC. It specifies CAITLGRGYGYTF.